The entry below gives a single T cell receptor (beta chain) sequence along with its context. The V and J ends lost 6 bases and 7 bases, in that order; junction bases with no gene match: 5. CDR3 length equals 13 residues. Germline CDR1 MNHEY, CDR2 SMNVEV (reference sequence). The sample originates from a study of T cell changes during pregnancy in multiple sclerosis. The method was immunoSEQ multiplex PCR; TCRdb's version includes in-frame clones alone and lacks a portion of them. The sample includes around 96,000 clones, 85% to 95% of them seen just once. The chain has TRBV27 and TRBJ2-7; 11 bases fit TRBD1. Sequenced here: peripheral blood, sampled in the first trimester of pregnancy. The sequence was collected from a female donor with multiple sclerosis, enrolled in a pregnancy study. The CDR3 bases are TGTGCCAGCAGCCCGGACAGGGGGCGGGAGCAGTACTTC. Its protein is CASSPDRGREQYF.